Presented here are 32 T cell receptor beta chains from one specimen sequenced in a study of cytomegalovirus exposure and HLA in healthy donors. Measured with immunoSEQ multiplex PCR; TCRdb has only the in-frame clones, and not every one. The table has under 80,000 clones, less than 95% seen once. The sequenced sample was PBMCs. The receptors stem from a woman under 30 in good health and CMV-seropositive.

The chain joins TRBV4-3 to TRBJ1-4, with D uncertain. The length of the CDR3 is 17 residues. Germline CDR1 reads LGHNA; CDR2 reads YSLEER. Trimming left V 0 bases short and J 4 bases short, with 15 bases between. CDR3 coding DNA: TGCGCCAGCAGCCAAGATTACCGCCGGTTCTTTAATGAAAAACTGTTTTTT. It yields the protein CASSQDYRRFFNEKLFF.

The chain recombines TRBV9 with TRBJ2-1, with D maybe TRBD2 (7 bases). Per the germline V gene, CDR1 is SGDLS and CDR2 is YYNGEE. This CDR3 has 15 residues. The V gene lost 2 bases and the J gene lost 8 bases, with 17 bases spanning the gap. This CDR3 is CASSVEGGRSDEQFF. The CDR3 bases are TGTGCCAGCAGCGTCGAGGGGGGGAGAAGCGATGAGCAGTTCTTC.

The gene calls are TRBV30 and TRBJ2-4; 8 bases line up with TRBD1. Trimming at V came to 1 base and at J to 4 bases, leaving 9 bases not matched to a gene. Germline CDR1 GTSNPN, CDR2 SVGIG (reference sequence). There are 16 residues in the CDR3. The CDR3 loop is CAWSEAPGTGKNIQYF. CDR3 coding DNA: TGTGCCTGGAGTGAAGCTCCGGGGACAGGAAAAAACATTCAGTACTTC.

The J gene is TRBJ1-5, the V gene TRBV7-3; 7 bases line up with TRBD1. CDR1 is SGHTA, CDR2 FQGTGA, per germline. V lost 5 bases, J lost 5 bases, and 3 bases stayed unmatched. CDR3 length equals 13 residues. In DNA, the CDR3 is TGTGCCAGCAGCGTCACAGGGGATCAGCCCCAGCATTTT. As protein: CASSVTGDQPQHF.

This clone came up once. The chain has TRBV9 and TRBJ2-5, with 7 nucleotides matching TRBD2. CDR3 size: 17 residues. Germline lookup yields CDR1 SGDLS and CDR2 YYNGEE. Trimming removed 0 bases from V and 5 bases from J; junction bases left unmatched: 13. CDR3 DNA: TGTGCCAGCAGCGTAGGGGGGGGAACTTTTCGTTCGGAGACCCAGTACTTC. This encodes CASSVGGGTFRSETQYF. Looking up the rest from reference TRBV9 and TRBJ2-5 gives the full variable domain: DSGVTQTPKHLITATGQRVTLRCSPRSGDLSVYWYQQSLDQGLQFLIQYYNGEERAKGNILERFSAQQFPDLHSELNLSSLELGDSALYFCASSVGGGTFRSETQYFGPGTRLLVL.

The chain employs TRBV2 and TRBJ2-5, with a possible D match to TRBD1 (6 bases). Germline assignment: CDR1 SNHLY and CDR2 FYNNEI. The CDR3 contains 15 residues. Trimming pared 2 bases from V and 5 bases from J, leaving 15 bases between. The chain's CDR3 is CASSENRESLETQYF. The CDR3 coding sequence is TGTGCCAGCAGTGAAAACAGGGAAAGTTTGGAGACCCAGTACTTC.

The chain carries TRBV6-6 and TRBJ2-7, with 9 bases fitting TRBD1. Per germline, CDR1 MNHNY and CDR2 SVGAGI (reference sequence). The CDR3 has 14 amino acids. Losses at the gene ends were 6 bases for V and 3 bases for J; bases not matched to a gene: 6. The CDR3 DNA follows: TGTGCCAGCAGGACGCCGGGACAGGGCTACGAGCAGTACTTC. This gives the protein CASRTPGQGYEQYF.

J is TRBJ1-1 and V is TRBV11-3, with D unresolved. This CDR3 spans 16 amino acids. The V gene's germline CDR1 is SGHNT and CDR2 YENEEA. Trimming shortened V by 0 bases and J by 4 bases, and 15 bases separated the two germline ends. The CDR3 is CASSLDLEGIGTEAFF. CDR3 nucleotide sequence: TGTGCCAGCAGCTTAGATTTGGAGGGAATCGGCACTGAAGCTTTCTTT.

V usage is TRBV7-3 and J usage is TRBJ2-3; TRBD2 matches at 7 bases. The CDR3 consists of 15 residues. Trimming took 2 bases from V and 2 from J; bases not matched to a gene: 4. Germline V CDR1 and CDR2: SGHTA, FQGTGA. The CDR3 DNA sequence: TGTGCCAGCAGCTTAGGGGACTACTCCACAGATACGCAGTATTTT. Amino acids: CASSLGDYSTDTQYF.

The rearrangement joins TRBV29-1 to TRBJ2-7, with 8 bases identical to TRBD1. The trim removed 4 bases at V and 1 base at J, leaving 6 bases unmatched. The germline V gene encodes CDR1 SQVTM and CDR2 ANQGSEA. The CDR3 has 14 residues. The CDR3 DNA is TGCAGCGTTGGCCAGGGGGCCTCATCCTACGAGCAGTACTTC. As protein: CSVGQGASSYEQYF.

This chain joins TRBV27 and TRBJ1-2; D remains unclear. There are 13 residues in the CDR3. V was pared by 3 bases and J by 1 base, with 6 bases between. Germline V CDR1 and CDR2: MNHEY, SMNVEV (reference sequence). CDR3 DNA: TGTGCCAGCAGTTTTGGGAGTAACTATGGCTACACCTTC. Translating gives CASSFGSNYGYTF.

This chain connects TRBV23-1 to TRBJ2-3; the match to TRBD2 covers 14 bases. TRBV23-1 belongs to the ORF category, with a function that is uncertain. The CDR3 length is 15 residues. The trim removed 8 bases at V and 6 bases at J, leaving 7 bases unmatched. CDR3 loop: CASSGLAGGPDTQYF. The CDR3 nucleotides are TGCGCCAGCTCAGGACTAGCGGGGGGCCCGGATACGCAGTATTTT.

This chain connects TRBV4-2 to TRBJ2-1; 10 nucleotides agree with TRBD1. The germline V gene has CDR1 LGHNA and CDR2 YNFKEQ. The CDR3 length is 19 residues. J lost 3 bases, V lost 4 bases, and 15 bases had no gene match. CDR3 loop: CASSPDRGPLAENYNEQFF. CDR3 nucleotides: TGTGCCAGCAGCCCCGACAGGGGGCCCTTAGCTGAGAACTACAATGAGCAGTTCTTC.

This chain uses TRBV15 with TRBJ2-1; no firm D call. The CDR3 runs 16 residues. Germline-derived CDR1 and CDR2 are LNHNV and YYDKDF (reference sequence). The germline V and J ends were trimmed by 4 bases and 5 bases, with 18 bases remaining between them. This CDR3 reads CATSILSQSNHNEQFF. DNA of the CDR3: TGTGCCACCAGCATCCTTAGCCAAAGCAACCACAATGAGCAGTTCTTC.

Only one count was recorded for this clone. CDR3 protein: CASSPQTGGNYGYTF. CDR3 nucleotides: TGTGCCAGCTCACCACAGACAGGGGGTAACTATGGCTACACCTTC. This chain joins TRBV18 and TRBJ1-2; 9 bases fit TRBD1. The V gene's germline CDR1 is KGHSH and CDR2 LQKENI. The trim removed 1 base at V and 1 base at J, leaving 1 base unmatched. The CDR3 consists of 15 residues.

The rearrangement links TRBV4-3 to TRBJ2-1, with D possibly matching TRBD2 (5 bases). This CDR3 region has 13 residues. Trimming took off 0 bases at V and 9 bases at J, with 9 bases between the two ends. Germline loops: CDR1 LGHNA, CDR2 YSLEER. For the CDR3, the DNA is TGCGCCAGCAGCCAAGATCTAGCCCGTGAGCAGTTCTTC. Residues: CASSQDLAREQFF.

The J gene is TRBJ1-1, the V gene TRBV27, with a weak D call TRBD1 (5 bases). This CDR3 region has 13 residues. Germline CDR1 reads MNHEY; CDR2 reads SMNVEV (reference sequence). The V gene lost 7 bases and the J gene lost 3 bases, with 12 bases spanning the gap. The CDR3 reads CASTRPGDTEAFF. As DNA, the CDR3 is TGTGCCAGCACTCGACCGGGGGACACTGAAGCTTTCTTT.

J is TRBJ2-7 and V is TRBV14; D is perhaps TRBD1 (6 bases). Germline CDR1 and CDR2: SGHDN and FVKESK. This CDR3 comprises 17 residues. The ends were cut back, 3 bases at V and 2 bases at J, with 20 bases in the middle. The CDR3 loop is CASSHPNRRGHTYEQYF. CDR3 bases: TGTGCCAGCAGCCACCCTAACCGCAGGGGTCATACCTACGAGCAGTACTTC.

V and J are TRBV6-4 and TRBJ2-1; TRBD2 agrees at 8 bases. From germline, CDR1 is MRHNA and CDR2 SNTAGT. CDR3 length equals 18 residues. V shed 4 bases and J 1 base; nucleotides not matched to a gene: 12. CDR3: CASSASVPGGPSYNEQFF. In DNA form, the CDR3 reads TGTGCCAGCAGTGCCTCAGTACCGGGGGGGCCTTCCTACAATGAGCAGTTCTTC.

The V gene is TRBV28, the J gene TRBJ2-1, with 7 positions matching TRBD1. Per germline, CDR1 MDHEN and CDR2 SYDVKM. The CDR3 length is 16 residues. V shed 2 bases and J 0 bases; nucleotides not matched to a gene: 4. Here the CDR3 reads CASSLLTGDSYNEQFF. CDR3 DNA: TGTGCCAGCAGTTTACTTACAGGGGACTCCTACAATGAGCAGTTCTTC.

CDR3 sequence (DNA): TGTGCCAGCAGCTTGCATACCGGGGGCTACAATGAGCAGTTCTTC. The encoded protein is CASSLHTGGYNEQFF. J is TRBJ2-1 and V is TRBV7-9; tentatively, D is TRBD2 (6 bases). V was shortened by 3 bases and J by 3 bases, with 12 bases between the two germline ends. The CDR3 is 15 residues long. Germline assignment: CDR1 SEHNR and CDR2 FQNEAQ (reference sequence).

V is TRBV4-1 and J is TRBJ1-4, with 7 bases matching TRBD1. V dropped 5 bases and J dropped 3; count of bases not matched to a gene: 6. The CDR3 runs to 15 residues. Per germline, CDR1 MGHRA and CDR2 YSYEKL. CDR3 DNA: TGCGCCAGCAGCTGGCCCCAGGGGGCTAATGAAAAACTGTTTTTT. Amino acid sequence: CASSWPQGANEKLFF.

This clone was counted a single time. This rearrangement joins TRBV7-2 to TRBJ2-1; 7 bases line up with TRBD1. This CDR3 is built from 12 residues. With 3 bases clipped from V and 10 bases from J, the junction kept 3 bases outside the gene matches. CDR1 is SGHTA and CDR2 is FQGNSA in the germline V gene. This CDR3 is CASSLADREQFF. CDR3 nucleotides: TGTGCCAGCAGCTTGGCGGACAGGGAGCAGTTCTTC.

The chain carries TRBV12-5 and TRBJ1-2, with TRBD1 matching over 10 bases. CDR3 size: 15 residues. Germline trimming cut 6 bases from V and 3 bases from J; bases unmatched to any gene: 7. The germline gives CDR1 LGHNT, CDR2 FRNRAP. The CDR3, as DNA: TGTGCTAGTGGATCCGGGACAGGGGCAGACTATGGCTACACCTTC. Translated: CASGSGTGADYGYTF.

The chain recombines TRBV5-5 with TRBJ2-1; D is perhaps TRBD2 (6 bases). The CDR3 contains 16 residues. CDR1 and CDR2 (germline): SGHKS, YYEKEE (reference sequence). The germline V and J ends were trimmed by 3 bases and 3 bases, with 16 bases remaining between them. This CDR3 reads CASSSHRDLNYNEQFF. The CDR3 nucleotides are TGTGCCAGCAGCTCCCACCGGGACTTAAACTACAATGAGCAGTTCTTC.

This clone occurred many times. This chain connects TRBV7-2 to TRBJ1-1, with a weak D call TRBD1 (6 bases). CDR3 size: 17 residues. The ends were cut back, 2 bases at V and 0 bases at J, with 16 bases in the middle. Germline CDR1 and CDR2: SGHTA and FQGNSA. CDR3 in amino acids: CASSLRGGGLLNTEAFF. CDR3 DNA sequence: TGTGCCAGCAGCTTAAGGGGGGGTGGACTCTTGAACACTGAAGCTTTCTTT. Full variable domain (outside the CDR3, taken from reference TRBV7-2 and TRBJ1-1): GAGVSQSPSNKVTEKGKDVELRCDPISGHTALYWYRQSLGQGLEFLIYFQGNSAPDKSGLPSDRFSAERTGGSVSTLTIQRTQQEDSAVYLCASSLRGGGLLNTEAFFGQGTRLTVV.

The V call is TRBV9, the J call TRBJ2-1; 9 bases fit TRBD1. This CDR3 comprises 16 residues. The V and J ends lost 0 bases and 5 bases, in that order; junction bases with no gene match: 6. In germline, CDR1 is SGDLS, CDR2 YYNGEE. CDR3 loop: CASSVASGTGNNEQFF. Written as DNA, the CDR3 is TGTGCCAGCAGCGTAGCTTCAGGGACAGGGAACAATGAGCAGTTCTTC. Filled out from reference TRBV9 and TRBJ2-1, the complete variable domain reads DSGVTQTPKHLITATGQRVTLRCSPRSGDLSVYWYQQSLDQGLQFLIQYYNGEERAKGNILERFSAQQFPDLHSELNLSSLELGDSALYFCASSVASGTGNNEQFFGPGTRLTVL.

The CDR3 region has the DNA TGTGCCAGCAGCCCCCTAGCGGTACCACTCGAGCAGTACTTC. Its protein product is CASSPLAVPLEQYF. V gene TRBV27 combines with J gene TRBJ2-7, with 7 positions matching TRBD2. CDR3 size: 14 residues. Looked up from germline, CDR1 is MNHEY and CDR2 is SMNVEV (reference sequence). The V and J ends lost 6 bases and 6 bases, in that order; junction bases with no gene match: 11.

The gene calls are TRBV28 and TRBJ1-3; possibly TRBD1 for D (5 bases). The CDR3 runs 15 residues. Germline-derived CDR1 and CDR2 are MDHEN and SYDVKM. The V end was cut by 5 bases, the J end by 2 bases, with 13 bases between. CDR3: CASSPRGAPGNTIYF. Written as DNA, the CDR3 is TGTGCCAGCAGTCCCCGCGGGGCCCCTGGAAACACCATATATTTT.

CDR3 in amino acids: CASSQGRDAVNIQYF. Written as DNA, the CDR3 is TGCGCCAGCAGCCAAGGGAGGGACGCCGTAAACATTCAGTACTTC. The J gene is TRBJ2-4, the V gene TRBV4-1; possible D gene TRBD2, 6 bases. Trimming removed 1 base from V and 6 bases from J, with 13 bases in between. CDR1 MGHRA and CDR2 YSYEKL come from the germline V gene. The CDR3 covers 15 residues.

CDR3 loop: CASSSSSSGKTDTQYF. CDR3 coding DNA: TGTGCCAGCAGCTCATCTTCTAGCGGGAAAACAGATACGCAGTATTTT. The chain joins TRBV7-3 to TRBJ2-3; 9 bases agree with TRBD2. The CDR3 consists of 16 residues. Germline CDR1 and CDR2: SGHTA and FQGTGA. Trimming removed 4 bases from V and 3 bases from J; junction bases left unmatched: 8.

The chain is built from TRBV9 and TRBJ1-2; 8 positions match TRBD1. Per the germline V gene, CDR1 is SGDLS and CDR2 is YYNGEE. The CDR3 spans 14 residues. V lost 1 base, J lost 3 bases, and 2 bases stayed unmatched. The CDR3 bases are TGTGCCAGCAGCGTAATGGACAGGGACTATGGCTACACCTTC. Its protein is CASSVMDRDYGYTF.